The rows below give T cell receptor beta chains drawn from one sample of a study of early T cells in non-severe SARS-CoV-2 infection. TCRdb processed the 5' RACE reads anew with MiXCR; each CDR3 protein has one entry. The table includes tens of thousands of distinct CDR3 sequences, roughly 17% detected once. Specimen: whole blood, collected at baseline. These TCRs come from an adult who was a healthcare worker with PCR-confirmed SARS-CoV-2 infection or an uninfected control (not recorded which). The CDR3 runs from the conserved cysteine through the conserved F or W. A D gene is named only where the DNA matches it firmly. Only part of the rows carry a size: once, few, many, or a class if the clone is expanded.

j_call: TRBJ2-3
cdr3_length: 13
v_call: TRBV6-2/TRBV6-3
d_call: .
clone_size: .
cdr3_aa: CASNRGSTDTQYF
cdr3_nt: TGTGCCAGCAACCGAGGGAGTACAGATACGCAGTATTTT

j_call: TRBJ2-7
cdr3_length: 16
v_call: TRBV4-1
d_call: TRBD2
clone_size: .
cdr3_aa: CASSPASSGSSYEQYF
cdr3_nt: TGCGCCAGCAGCCCCGCCTCTAGCGGGTCGTCGTACGAGCAGTACTTC

j_call: TRBJ2-1
cdr3_length: 13
v_call: TRBV6-5
d_call: .
clone_size: .
cdr3_aa: CASSYVEGNEQFF
cdr3_nt: TGTGCCAGCAGTTACGTCGAGGGCAATGAGCAGTTCTTC

j_call: TRBJ2-4
cdr3_length: 12
v_call: TRBV14
d_call: .
clone_size: few
cdr3_aa: CASSQRGNIQYF
cdr3_nt: TGTGCCAGCAGCCAGCGGGGAAACATTCAGTACTTC

j_call: TRBJ2-7
cdr3_length: 16
v_call: TRBV6-2/TRBV6-3
d_call: .
clone_size: .
cdr3_aa: CASSYNTVEPPYEQYF
cdr3_nt: TGTGCCAGCAGTTACAATACAGTCGAACCACCCTACGAGCAGTACTTC

j_call: TRBJ2-7
cdr3_length: 13
v_call: TRBV6-1
d_call: .
clone_size: .
cdr3_aa: CASSGAIRGEQYF
cdr3_nt: TGTGCCAGCAGCGGAGCGATCCGAGGGGAGCAGTACTTC

j_call: TRBJ2-2
cdr3_length: 20
v_call: TRBV4-1
d_call: TRBD2
clone_size: many
cdr3_aa: CASSQPPPTSGRGGPGELFF
cdr3_nt: TGCGCCAGCAGCCAACCTCCCCCCACTAGCGGGAGGGGAGGGCCCGGGGAGCTGTTTTTT

j_call: TRBJ2-5
cdr3_length: 13
v_call: TRBV14
d_call: .
clone_size: .
cdr3_aa: CASSGGGRQTQYF
cdr3_nt: TGTGCCAGCAGCGGAGGGGGGAGGCAGACCCAGTACTTC

j_call: TRBJ1-1
cdr3_length: 12
v_call: TRBV7-9
d_call: .
clone_size: many
cdr3_aa: CASSFGGAEAFF
cdr3_nt: TGTGCCAGCAGCTTTGGAGGGGCTGAAGCTTTCTTT

j_call: TRBJ2-1
cdr3_length: 15
v_call: TRBV12-3/TRBV12-4
d_call: TRBD2
clone_size: .
cdr3_aa: CASKVGLAGINEQFF
cdr3_nt: TGTGCCAGCAAGGTGGGACTAGCGGGCATCAATGAGCAGTTCTTC

j_call: TRBJ2-5
cdr3_length: 14
v_call: TRBV20-1
d_call: .
clone_size: .
cdr3_aa: CSANKDGSQETQYF
cdr3_nt: TGCAGTGCCAATAAGGACGGAAGCCAAGAGACCCAGTACTTC

j_call: TRBJ1-1
cdr3_length: 14
v_call: TRBV4-3
d_call: .
clone_size: .
cdr3_aa: CASSHEVRGGEAFF
cdr3_nt: TGCGCCAGCAGCCACGAAGTCCGAGGTGGTGAAGCTTTCTTT

j_call: TRBJ2-6
cdr3_length: 17
v_call: TRBV5-1
d_call: TRBD1
clone_size: many
cdr3_aa: CASSPITGASGANVLTF
cdr3_nt: TGCGCCAGCAGCCCGATTACAGGGGCTTCTGGGGCCAACGTCCTGACTTTC

j_call: TRBJ1-4
cdr3_length: 12
v_call: TRBV20-1
d_call: .
clone_size: few
cdr3_aa: CSARARGEKLFF
cdr3_nt: TGCAGTGCTAGAGCTAGAGGGGAAAAACTGTTTTTT

j_call: TRBJ2-7
cdr3_length: 14
v_call: TRBV12-3/TRBV12-4
d_call: TRBD2
clone_size: .
cdr3_aa: CASRNAGGPQEQYF
cdr3_nt: TGTGCCAGCAGGAATGCGGGAGGGCCACAGGAGCAGTACTTC

j_call: TRBJ2-1
cdr3_length: 15
v_call: TRBV7-2
d_call: .
clone_size: few
cdr3_aa: CASSTDLATYNEQFF
cdr3_nt: TGTGCCAGCAGCACCGACCTGGCTACATACAATGAGCAGTTCTTC

j_call: TRBJ1-2
cdr3_length: 13
v_call: TRBV12-3/TRBV12-4
d_call: .
clone_size: many
cdr3_aa: CASSSPRTDGYTF
cdr3_nt: TGTGCCAGCAGTTCCCCTCGGACGGATGGCTACACCTTC

j_call: TRBJ1-5
cdr3_length: 11
v_call: TRBV24-1
d_call: .
clone_size: .
cdr3_aa: CATGSNQPQHF
cdr3_nt: TGTGCCACCGGGAGCAATCAGCCCCAGCATTTT

j_call: TRBJ2-7
cdr3_length: 15
v_call: TRBV18
d_call: .
clone_size: many
cdr3_aa: CASSPELDPTYEQYF
cdr3_nt: TGTGCCAGCTCACCTGAACTAGACCCGACCTACGAGCAGTACTTC

j_call: TRBJ2-5
cdr3_length: 11
v_call: TRBV10-3
d_call: .
clone_size: many
cdr3_aa: CAISEGETQYF
cdr3_nt: TGTGCCATCAGTGAGGGGGAGACCCAGTACTTC

j_call: TRBJ2-2
cdr3_length: 16
v_call: TRBV12-3/TRBV12-4
d_call: .
clone_size: few
cdr3_aa: CASSISGNLNTGELFF
cdr3_nt: TGTGCCAGCAGTATTAGCGGAAACTTGAACACCGGGGAGCTGTTTTTT

j_call: TRBJ2-3
cdr3_length: 15
v_call: TRBV20-1
d_call: TRBD2
clone_size: many
cdr3_aa: CSALVGGGRRDTQYF
cdr3_nt: TGCAGTGCGCTGGTGGGGGGAGGGCGAAGAGATACGCAGTATTTT

j_call: TRBJ2-7
cdr3_length: 15
v_call: TRBV5-6
d_call: TRBD2
clone_size: many
cdr3_aa: CASSPGGHQGDEQYF
cdr3_nt: TGTGCCAGCAGCCCGGGAGGCCACCAAGGGGACGAGCAGTACTTC

j_call: TRBJ2-5
cdr3_length: 15
v_call: TRBV6-6
d_call: .
clone_size: once
cdr3_aa: CASRTGASSQETQYF
cdr3_nt: TGTGCCAGCAGGACCGGGGCAAGCTCGCAAGAGACCCAGTACTTC

j_call: TRBJ2-1
cdr3_length: 15
v_call: TRBV10-3
d_call: .
clone_size: .
cdr3_aa: CAISETSLRADVQFF
cdr3_nt: TGTGCCATCAGTGAGACTAGTTTACGGGCGGATGTGCAGTTCTTC

j_call: TRBJ2-7
cdr3_length: 16
v_call: TRBV5-4
d_call: TRBD1
clone_size: .
cdr3_aa: CASSSKRTGGSYEQYF
cdr3_nt: TGTGCCAGCAGCTCAAAGCGGACAGGGGGTTCCTACGAGCAGTACTTC

j_call: TRBJ1-5
cdr3_length: 13
v_call: TRBV4-1
d_call: .
clone_size: few
cdr3_aa: CASSGREGQPQHF
cdr3_nt: TGCGCCAGCAGCGGCAGGGAGGGTCAGCCCCAGCATTTT

j_call: TRBJ1-1
cdr3_length: 10
v_call: TRBV2
d_call: .
clone_size: many
cdr3_aa: CASSHTEAFF
cdr3_nt: TGTGCCAGCAGTCACACTGAAGCTTTCTTT

j_call: TRBJ2-7
cdr3_length: 12
v_call: TRBV11-2
d_call: .
clone_size: .
cdr3_aa: CASSLQGDEQYF
cdr3_nt: TGTGCCAGCAGCTTACAGGGCGACGAGCAGTACTTC

j_call: TRBJ1-5
cdr3_length: 14
v_call: TRBV30
d_call: TRBD1
clone_size: .
cdr3_aa: CAGGSGTGNQPQHF
cdr3_nt: TGTGCCGGGGGGTCCGGGACAGGGAATCAGCCCCAGCATTTT

j_call: TRBJ1-6
cdr3_length: 14
v_call: TRBV12-3/TRBV12-4
d_call: .
clone_size: .
cdr3_aa: CASSLAGANSPLHF
cdr3_nt: TGTGCCAGCAGTTTAGCAGGGGCCAATTCACCCCTCCACTTT

j_call: TRBJ2-5
cdr3_length: 14
v_call: TRBV5-4
d_call: .
clone_size: .
cdr3_aa: CASSVDWSQETQYF
cdr3_nt: TGTGCCAGCAGCGTGGACTGGAGTCAAGAGACCCAGTACTTC

j_call: TRBJ2-4
cdr3_length: 16
v_call: TRBV7-2
d_call: .
clone_size: .
cdr3_aa: CASSPVPNLAKNIQYF
cdr3_nt: TGTGCCAGCAGCCCCGTACCGAACCTAGCCAAAAACATTCAGTACTTC

j_call: TRBJ2-3
cdr3_length: 14
v_call: TRBV11-2
d_call: .
clone_size: few
cdr3_aa: CASSSLGINDTQYF
cdr3_nt: TGTGCCAGCAGCTCCCTAGGGATTAATGATACGCAGTATTTT

j_call: TRBJ2-3
cdr3_length: 12
v_call: TRBV6-2/TRBV6-3
d_call: .
clone_size: few
cdr3_aa: CASSLPGNTQYF
cdr3_nt: TGTGCCAGCAGTCTCCCCGGGAATACGCAGTATTTT

j_call: TRBJ2-5
cdr3_length: 14
v_call: TRBV6-5
d_call: .
clone_size: few
cdr3_aa: CASSYLQGGETQYF
cdr3_nt: TGTGCCAGCAGTTATTTACAGGGTGGGGAGACCCAGTACTTC

j_call: TRBJ2-2
cdr3_length: 13
v_call: TRBV6-1
d_call: .
clone_size: .
cdr3_aa: CATQETTTGELFF
cdr3_nt: TGTGCCACCCAAGAGACAACCACCGGGGAGCTGTTTTTT

j_call: TRBJ2-7
cdr3_length: 13
v_call: TRBV10-3
d_call: .
clone_size: .
cdr3_aa: CASTGTVKGEQYF
cdr3_nt: TGTGCCTCGACCGGGACGGTTAAAGGGGAGCAGTACTTC

j_call: TRBJ2-4
cdr3_length: 16
v_call: TRBV7-9
d_call: .
clone_size: few
cdr3_aa: CASSRRDGLGKNIQYF
cdr3_nt: TGTGCCAGCAGCAGACGTGATGGCCTCGGCAAAAACATTCAGTACTTC

j_call: TRBJ2-1
cdr3_length: 15
v_call: TRBV4-1
d_call: TRBD2
clone_size: few
cdr3_aa: CASSLTGLAHNEQFF
cdr3_nt: TGCGCCAGCAGCCTAACGGGACTAGCGCACAATGAGCAGTTCTTC

j_call: TRBJ2-2
cdr3_length: 16
v_call: TRBV7-8
d_call: TRBD2
clone_size: .
cdr3_aa: CASSTGLAGGVGELFF
cdr3_nt: TGTGCCAGCAGCACCGGACTAGCGGGAGGTGTCGGGGAGCTGTTTTTT

j_call: TRBJ2-3
cdr3_length: 14
v_call: TRBV7-2
d_call: TRBD1
clone_size: once
cdr3_aa: CASSWDRDADTQYF
cdr3_nt: TGTGCCAGCAGCTGGGACAGGGATGCAGATACGCAGTATTTT

j_call: TRBJ2-1
cdr3_length: 10
v_call: TRBV12-3/TRBV12-4
d_call: .
clone_size: .
cdr3_aa: CASSNDEQFF
cdr3_nt: TGTGCCAGCAGTAACGATGAGCAGTTCTTC

j_call: TRBJ1-1
cdr3_length: 16
v_call: TRBV18
d_call: TRBD1
clone_size: many
cdr3_aa: CASSPGTGLRNTEAFF
cdr3_nt: TGTGCCAGCTCACCCGGGACAGGCCTAAGGAACACTGAAGCTTTCTTT

j_call: TRBJ2-3
cdr3_length: 16
v_call: TRBV3-1
d_call: .
clone_size: few
cdr3_aa: CASSLEAKRGADTQYF
cdr3_nt: TGTGCCAGCAGCCTAGAGGCTAAGAGAGGCGCAGATACGCAGTATTTT

j_call: TRBJ2-3
cdr3_length: 16
v_call: TRBV7-9
d_call: TRBD1
clone_size: .
cdr3_aa: CASSERQGPSTDTQYF
cdr3_nt: TGTGCCAGCAGCGAGCGACAGGGGCCTAGCACAGATACGCAGTATTTT

j_call: TRBJ2-1
cdr3_length: 13
v_call: TRBV19
d_call: .
clone_size: .
cdr3_aa: CASSILLPGRQFF
cdr3_nt: TGTGCCAGTAGTATTTTACTACCGGGGCGGCAGTTCTTC

j_call: TRBJ1-5
cdr3_length: 12
v_call: TRBV12-3/TRBV12-4
d_call: .
clone_size: .
cdr3_aa: CASSTRDQPQHF
cdr3_nt: TGTGCCAGCAGTACCCGGGATCAGCCCCAGCATTTT

j_call: TRBJ1-4
cdr3_length: 14
v_call: TRBV7-2
d_call: TRBD1
clone_size: .
cdr3_aa: CASSLSGGKEKLFF
cdr3_nt: TGTGCCAGCAGCTTATCAGGGGGGAAGGAAAAACTGTTTTTT

j_call: TRBJ2-5
cdr3_length: 21
v_call: TRBV5-5
d_call: TRBD2
clone_size: few
cdr3_aa: CASSLVLATSGLRGQKETQYF
cdr3_nt: TGTGCCAGCAGCTTGGTCTTAGCAACTAGCGGGCTCAGGGGTCAGAAAGAGACCCAGTACTTC

j_call: TRBJ2-1
cdr3_length: 14
v_call: TRBV28
d_call: .
clone_size: few
cdr3_aa: CASSFSGAVNEQFF
cdr3_nt: TGTGCCAGCAGTTTCTCAGGGGCGGTAAATGAGCAGTTCTTC

j_call: TRBJ2-7
cdr3_length: 15
v_call: TRBV28
d_call: .
clone_size: many
cdr3_aa: CASSLPRWGTYEQYF
cdr3_nt: TGTGCCAGCAGTTTACCACGTTGGGGTACCTACGAGCAGTACTTC

j_call: TRBJ1-5
cdr3_length: 14
v_call: TRBV27
d_call: TRBD1
clone_size: few
cdr3_aa: CASSRGQGHQPQHF
cdr3_nt: TGTGCCAGCAGCCGCGGACAGGGGCATCAGCCCCAGCATTTT

j_call: TRBJ2-1
cdr3_length: 14
v_call: TRBV10-3
d_call: TRBD2
clone_size: .
cdr3_aa: CASQDIAGAGEQFF
cdr3_nt: TGTGCCTCACAGGATATAGCGGGAGCGGGTGAGCAGTTCTTC